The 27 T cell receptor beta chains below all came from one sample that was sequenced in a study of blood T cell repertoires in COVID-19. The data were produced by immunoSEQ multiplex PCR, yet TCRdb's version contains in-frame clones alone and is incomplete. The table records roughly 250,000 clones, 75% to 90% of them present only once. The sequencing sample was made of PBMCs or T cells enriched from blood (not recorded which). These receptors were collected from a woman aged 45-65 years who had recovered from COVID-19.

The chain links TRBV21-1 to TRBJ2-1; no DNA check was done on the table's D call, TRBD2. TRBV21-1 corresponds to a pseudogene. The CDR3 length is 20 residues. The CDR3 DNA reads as TGTGCCAGCAGCAAAGTGGGTGGCCTAGCGGGACGGGCCGGTAATCGGGAGCAGTTCTTC. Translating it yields CASSKVGGLAGRAGNREQFF.

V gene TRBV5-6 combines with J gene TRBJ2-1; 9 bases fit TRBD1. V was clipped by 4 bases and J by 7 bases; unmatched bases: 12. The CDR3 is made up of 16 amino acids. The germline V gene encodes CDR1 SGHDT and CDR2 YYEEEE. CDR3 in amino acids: CASSLPGTGTVNEQFF. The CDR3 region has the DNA TGTGCCAGCAGCCTTCCCGGGACAGGGACCGTGAATGAGCAGTTCTTC.

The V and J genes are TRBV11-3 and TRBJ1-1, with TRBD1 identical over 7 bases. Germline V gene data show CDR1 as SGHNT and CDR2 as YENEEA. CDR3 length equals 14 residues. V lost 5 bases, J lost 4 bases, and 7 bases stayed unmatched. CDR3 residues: CASSPRQGSTEAFF. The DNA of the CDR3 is TGTGCCAGCAGCCCGCGACAGGGATCCACTGAAGCTTTCTTT.

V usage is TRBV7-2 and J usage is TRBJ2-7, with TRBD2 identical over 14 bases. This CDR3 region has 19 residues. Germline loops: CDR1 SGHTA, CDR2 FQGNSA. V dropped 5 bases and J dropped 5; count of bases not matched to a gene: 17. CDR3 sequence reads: CASSRGTSGSKSFVDEQYF. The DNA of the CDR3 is TGTGCCAGCAGCCGGGGGACTAGCGGGAGTAAGAGTTTCGTCGACGAGCAGTACTTC.

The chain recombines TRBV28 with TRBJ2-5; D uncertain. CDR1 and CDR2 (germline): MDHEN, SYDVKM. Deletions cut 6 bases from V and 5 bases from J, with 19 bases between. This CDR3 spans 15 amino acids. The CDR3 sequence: CASSSGTRVAETQYF. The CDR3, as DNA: TGTGCCAGCAGCTCCGGTACACGGGTTGCGGAGACCCAGTACTTC.

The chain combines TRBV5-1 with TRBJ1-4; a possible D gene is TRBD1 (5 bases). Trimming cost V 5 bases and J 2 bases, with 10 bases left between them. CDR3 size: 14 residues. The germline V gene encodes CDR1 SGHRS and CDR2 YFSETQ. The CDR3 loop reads CASRPTVTNEKLFF. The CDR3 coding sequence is TGCGCCAGCAGACCGACAGTGACTAATGAAAAACTGTTTTTT.

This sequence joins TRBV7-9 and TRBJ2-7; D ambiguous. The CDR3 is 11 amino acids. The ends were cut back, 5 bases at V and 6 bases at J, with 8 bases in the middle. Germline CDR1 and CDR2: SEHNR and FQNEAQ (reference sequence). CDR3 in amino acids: CASSPGFEQYF. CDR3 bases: TGTGCCAGCAGCCCCGGGTTCGAGCAGTACTTC. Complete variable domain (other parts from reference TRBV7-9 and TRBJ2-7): DTGVSQNPRHKITKRGQNVTFRCDPISEHNRLYWYRQTLGQGPEFLTYFQNEAQLEKSRLLSDRFSAERPKGSFSTLEIQRTEQGDSAMYLCASSPGFEQYFGPGTRLTVT.

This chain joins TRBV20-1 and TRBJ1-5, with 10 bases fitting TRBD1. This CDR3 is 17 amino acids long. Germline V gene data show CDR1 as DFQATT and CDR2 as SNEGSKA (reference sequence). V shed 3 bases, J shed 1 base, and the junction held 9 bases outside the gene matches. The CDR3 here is CSASWTGGTRSNQPQHF. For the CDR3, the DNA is TGCAGTGCTAGTTGGACAGGGGGGACTAGAAGCAATCAGCCCCAGCATTTT.

The CDR3 sequence is CASSEHLTGAFF. In DNA form, the CDR3 reads TGTGCCAGCAGTGAGCACCTGACGGGAGCTTTCTTT. V gene TRBV2 combines with J gene TRBJ1-1, with D unclear. Trimming removed 3 bases from V and 10 bases from J, with 12 bases in between. The CDR3 is 12 amino acids. Germline V lookup: CDR1 SNHLY, CDR2 FYNNEI.

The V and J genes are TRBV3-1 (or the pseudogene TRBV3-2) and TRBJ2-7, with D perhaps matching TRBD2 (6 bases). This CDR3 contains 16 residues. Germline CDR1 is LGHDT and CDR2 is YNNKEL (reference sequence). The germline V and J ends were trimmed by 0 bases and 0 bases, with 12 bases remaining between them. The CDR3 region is CASSQDLGLDSYEQYF. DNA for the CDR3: TGTGCCAGCAGCCAAGATCTGGGACTGGACTCCTACGAGCAGTACTTC.

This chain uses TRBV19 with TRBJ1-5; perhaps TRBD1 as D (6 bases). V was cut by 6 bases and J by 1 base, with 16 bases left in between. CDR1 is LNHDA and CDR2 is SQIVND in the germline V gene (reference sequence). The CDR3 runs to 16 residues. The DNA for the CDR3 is TGTGCCAGTAGGTGGGGGGGGGCCCGAAGCAATCAGCCCCAGCATTTT. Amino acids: CASRWGGARSNQPQHF.

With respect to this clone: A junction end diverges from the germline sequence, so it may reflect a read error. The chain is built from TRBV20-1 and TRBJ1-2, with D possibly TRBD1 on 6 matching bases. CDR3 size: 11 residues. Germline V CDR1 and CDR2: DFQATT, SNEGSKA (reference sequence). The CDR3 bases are TGCAGTGCTAGGGGGGGGCATATCCACCCCTTC. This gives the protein CSARGGHIHPF.

The CDR3 region has the DNA TGTGCCAGTAGTATGGGGACTAGCGGATCCTACGAGCAGTACTTC. Its protein product is CASSMGTSGSYEQYF. This sequence joins TRBV19 and TRBJ2-7; 11 bases line up with TRBD2. The CDR3 runs 15 residues. CDR1 and CDR2 (germline): LNHDA, SQIVND (reference sequence). V trimming: 3 bases; J trimming: 1 base; junction bases outside the gene matches: 2.

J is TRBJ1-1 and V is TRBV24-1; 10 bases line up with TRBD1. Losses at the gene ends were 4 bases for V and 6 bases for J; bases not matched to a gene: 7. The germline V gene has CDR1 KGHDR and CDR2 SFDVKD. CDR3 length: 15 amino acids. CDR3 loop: CATSEPGQGWSEAFF. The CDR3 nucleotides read TGTGCCACCAGTGAGCCGGGACAGGGGTGGTCTGAAGCTTTCTTT.

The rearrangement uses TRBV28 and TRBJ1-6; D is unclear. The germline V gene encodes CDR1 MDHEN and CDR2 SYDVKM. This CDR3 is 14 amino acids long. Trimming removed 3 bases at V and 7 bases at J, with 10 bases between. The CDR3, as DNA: TGTGCCAGCAGTTTCGAGGGCTGGAATTCACCCCTCCACTTT. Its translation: CASSFEGWNSPLHF.

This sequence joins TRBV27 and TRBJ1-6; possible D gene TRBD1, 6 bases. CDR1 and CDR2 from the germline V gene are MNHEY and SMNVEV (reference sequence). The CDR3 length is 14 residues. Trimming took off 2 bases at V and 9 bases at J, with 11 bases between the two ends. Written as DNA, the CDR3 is TGTGCCAGCAGTTTAGTACAGGGCGTTTCACCCCTCCACTTT. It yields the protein CASSLVQGVSPLHF.

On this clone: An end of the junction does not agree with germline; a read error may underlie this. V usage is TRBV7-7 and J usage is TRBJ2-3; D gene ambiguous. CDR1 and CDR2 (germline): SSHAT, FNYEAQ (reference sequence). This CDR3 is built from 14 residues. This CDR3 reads CASSPGMGRDTQYF. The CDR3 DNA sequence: TGTGCTAGCAGCCCAGGAATGGGTAGGGATACGCAGTATTTT.

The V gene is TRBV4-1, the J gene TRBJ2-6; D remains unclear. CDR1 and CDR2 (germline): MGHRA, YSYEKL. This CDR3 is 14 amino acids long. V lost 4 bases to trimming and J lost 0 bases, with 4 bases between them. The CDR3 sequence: CASSPGSGANVLTF. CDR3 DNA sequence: TGCGCCAGCAGCCCGGGCTCTGGGGCCAACGTCCTGACTTTC.

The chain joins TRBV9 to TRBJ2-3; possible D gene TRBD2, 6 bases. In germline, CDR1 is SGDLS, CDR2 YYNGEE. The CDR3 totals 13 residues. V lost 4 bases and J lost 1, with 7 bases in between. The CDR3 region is CASSPGGTDTQYF. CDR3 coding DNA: TGTGCCAGCAGCCCGGGAGGCACAGATACGCAGTATTTT.

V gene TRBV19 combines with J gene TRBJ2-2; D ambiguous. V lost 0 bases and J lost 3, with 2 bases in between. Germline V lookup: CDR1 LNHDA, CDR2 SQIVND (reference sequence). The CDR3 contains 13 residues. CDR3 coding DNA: TGTGCCAGTAGTATAGACTACACCGGGGAGCTGTTTTTT. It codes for CASSIDYTGELFF.

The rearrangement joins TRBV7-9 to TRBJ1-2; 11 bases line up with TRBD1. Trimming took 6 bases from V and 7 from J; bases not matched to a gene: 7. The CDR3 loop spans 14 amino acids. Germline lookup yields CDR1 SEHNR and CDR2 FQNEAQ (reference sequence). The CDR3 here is CASSLDRGRSGYTF. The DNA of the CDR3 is TGTGCCAGCAGTTTGGACAGGGGGCGAAGTGGCTACACCTTC.

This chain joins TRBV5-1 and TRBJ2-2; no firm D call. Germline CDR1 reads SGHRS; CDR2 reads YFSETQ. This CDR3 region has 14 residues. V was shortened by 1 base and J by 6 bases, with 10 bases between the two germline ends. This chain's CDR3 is CASSLPVAPGELFF. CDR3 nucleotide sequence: TGCGCCAGCAGCTTGCCTGTGGCCCCCGGGGAGCTGTTTTTT.

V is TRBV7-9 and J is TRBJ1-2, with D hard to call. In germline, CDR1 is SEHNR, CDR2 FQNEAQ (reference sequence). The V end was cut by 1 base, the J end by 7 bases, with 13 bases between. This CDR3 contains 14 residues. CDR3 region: CASSLVTPLRGYTF. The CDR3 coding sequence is TGTGCCAGCAGCTTAGTAACACCGCTTCGTGGCTACACCTTC.

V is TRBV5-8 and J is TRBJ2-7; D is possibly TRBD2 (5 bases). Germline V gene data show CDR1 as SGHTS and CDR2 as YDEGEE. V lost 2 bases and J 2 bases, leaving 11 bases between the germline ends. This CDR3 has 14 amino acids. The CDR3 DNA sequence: TGTGCCAGCAGCTTCTCGGGGTTGACCTACGAGCAGTACTTC. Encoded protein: CASSFSGLTYEQYF.

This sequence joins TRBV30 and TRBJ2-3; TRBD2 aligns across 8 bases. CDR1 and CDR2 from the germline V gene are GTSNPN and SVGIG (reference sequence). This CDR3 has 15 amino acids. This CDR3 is CARSSGGPGTDTQYF. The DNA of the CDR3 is TGTGCTCGCTCGTCGGGAGGGCCGGGCACAGATACGCAGTATTTT.

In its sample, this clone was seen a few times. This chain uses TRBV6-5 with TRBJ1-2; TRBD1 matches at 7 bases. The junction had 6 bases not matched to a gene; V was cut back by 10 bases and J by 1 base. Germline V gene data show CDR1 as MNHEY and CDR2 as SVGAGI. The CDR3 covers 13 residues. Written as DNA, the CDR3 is TGTGCCACCAAGGGACAGCTTAACTATGGCTACACCTTC. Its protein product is CATKGQLNYGYTF.

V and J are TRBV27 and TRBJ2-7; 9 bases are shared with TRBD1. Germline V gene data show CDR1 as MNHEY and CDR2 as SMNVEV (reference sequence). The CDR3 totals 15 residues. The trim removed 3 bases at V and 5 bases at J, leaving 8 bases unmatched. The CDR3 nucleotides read TGTGCCAGCAGTTTCTCCTGGACAGGGGCCCACGAGCAGTACTTC. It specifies CASSFSWTGAHEQYF.